Listed here are 13 T cell receptor gamma chains from one sample, sequenced in a study of Vδ1+ human thymocytes. Study-level findings and limits: Highly polyclonal TRG and TRD repertoires with Gaussian CDR3 length distributions appeared in thymus.

The antigens for these receptors are not known. Extracted RNA was reverse transcribed into cDNA. Pooled V-gene forward primers with one constant-region reverse primer generated the CDR3 amplicons by multiplex PCR. TCRdb reran clone calling via CATT on the multiplex PCR reads. The sample includes about 6,500 gamma-chain clones, approximately 42% of them seen just once. Sequences were obtained from Vdelta1+ gamma-delta thymocytes from the thymus. Subset of the sample: FACS-sorted CD3+ TCRalphabeta- TCRVdelta1+ TCRVdelta2- thymocytes. These receptors originate from a boy less than two years old who had congenital heart surgery.

This clone showed up just a few times. The chain joins TRGV3 to TRGJ1 or TRGJ2. Here the J gene was assigned by germline matching of the DNA, as TCRdb has none. This CDR3 region has 17 residues. Germline V lookup: CDR1 VTNTFY, CDR2 YDVSTARD (reference sequence). With 1 base clipped from V and 1 base from J, the junction kept 13 bases outside the gene matches. The CDR3 DNA reads as TGTGCCACCTGGGACAGCCCCGAGCAGGGCAATTATTATAAGAAACTCTTT. This translates into CATWDSPEQGNYYKKLF.

The chain joins TRGV4 to TRGJ1 or TRGJ2. In the absence of a J gene in TCRdb, the DNA was matched to germline to assign it here. This CDR3 spans 14 amino acids. CDR1 and CDR2 from the germline V gene are EGSTGY and YDSYTSSV. The ends lost 2 bases at V and 3 bases at J; junction bases unmatched: 7. CDR3: CATWDDHIYYKKLF. CDR3 nucleotides: TGTGCCACCTGGGATGACCACATTTATTATAAGAAACTCTTT.

No J gene call was made, and the V gene is TRGV4. The CDR3 has 16 residues. CDR1 is EGSTGY, CDR2 YDSYTSSV, per germline. DNA of the CDR3: TGTGCCACCTGGGAACTTTGGGAGTTGGGCAAAAAAAACAAGGTCTTT. This encodes CATWELWELGKKNKVF.

This chain connects TRGV8 to TRGJ1 or TRGJ2. The trim removed 2 bases at V and 9 bases at J, leaving 10 bases unmatched. Germline V gene data show CDR1 as VENAVY and CDR2 as YDSYNSRV. This CDR3 is built from 13 residues. This CDR3 reads CATWDKHSPKKLF. The CDR3 DNA sequence: TGTGCCACCTGGGATAAGCACAGCCCTAAGAAACTCTTT.

The chain links TRGV4 to TRGJ1 or TRGJ2. No J segment appears in TCRdb, so it was assigned here by matching the sequence to germline. CDR1 EGSTGY and CDR2 YDSYTSSV come from the germline V gene. The CDR3 is made up of 14 amino acids. V dropped 4 bases and J dropped 0; count of bases not matched to a gene: 6. Here the CDR3 DNA reads TGTGCCACCTGGGAGGAATCGAATTATTATAAGAAACTCTTT. It specifies CATWEESNYYKKLF.

The rearrangement links TRGV4 to TRGJ1 or TRGJ2. The J gene, left out of TCRdb, was set here by checking the DNA against germline. The ends lost 3 bases at V and 7 bases at J; junction bases unmatched: 6. Germline V lookup: CDR1 EGSTGY, CDR2 YDSYTSSV. CDR3 length: 12 residues. The CDR3 DNA reads as TGTGCCACCTGGGATTTGAACTATAAGAAACTCTTT. It translates to CATWDLNYKKLF.

No J gene was named, though the V gene is TRGV3. The V gene's germline CDR1 is VTNTFY and CDR2 YDVSTARD (reference sequence). The CDR3 length is 12 residues. CDR3 sequence (DNA): TGTGCCACCTGGGACGAGGGGTATAAGGAACTCTTT. This encodes CATWDEGYKELF.

This chain uses TRGV8 with TRGJP2. Here the J gene came from matching the DNA to germline, since TCRdb omits it. J gave up 6 bases and V 6 bases, and 7 bases lay outside the gene matches. The CDR3 covers 13 residues. Germline loops: CDR1 VENAVY, CDR2 YDSYNSRV. CDR3 nucleotide sequence: TGTGCCACCTGGTCGGATCGTGATTGGATCAAGACGTTT. Amino acids: CATWSDRDWIKTF.

V gene TRGV5 combines with J gene TRGJ1 or TRGJ2. The J gene, left out of TCRdb, was set here by checking the DNA against germline. This CDR3 contains 14 residues. V lost 0 bases, J lost 3 bases, and 5 bases stayed unmatched. The germline gives CDR1 VINAFY, CDR2 YDVSNSKD. CDR3 DNA sequence: TGTGCCACCTGGGACAGGCGCTGTTATTATAAGAAACTCTTT. As protein: CATWDRRCYYKKLF.

Worth noting for this clone: A junction end diverges from the germline sequence, so it may reflect a read error. The chain employs TRGV5 and TRGJ1 or TRGJ2. The germline V gene has CDR1 VINAFY and CDR2 YDVSNSKD. The CDR3 is 11 amino acids. CDR3 bases: TGTGCCACCTGGGCCTATTATAAGAAGCTCTTT. Encoded protein: CATWAYYKKLF.

V gene TRGV9 combines with J gene TRGJ1 or TRGJ2. The CDR3 contains 12 residues. Germline V gene data show CDR1 as GITISATS and CDR2 as ISYDGTV (reference sequence). The trim removed 5 bases at V and 3 bases at J, leaving 4 bases unmatched. This CDR3 reads CALWGTYYKKLF. Here the CDR3 DNA reads TGTGCCTTGTGGGGGACTTATTATAAGAAACTCTTT.

The chain combines TRGV8 with TRGJ1 or TRGJ2. No J segment appears in TCRdb, so it was assigned here by matching the sequence to germline. Unmatched junction bases numbered 5, after V lost 5 bases and J lost 4 bases. This CDR3 is built from 12 residues. In germline, CDR1 is VENAVY, CDR2 YDSYNSRV. The CDR3 region has the DNA TGTGCCACCTGGGGTCGATATTATAAGAAACTCTTT. Amino acids: CATWGRYYKKLF.

Remarks on this clone: An end of the junction does not agree with germline; a read error may underlie this. The chain couples TRGV5 to TRGJ1 or TRGJ2. The J gene is absent in TCRdb and was assigned here via DNA matching to germline. The CDR3 covers 11 residues. CDR1 and CDR2 from the germline V gene are VINAFY and YDVSNSKD. The CDR3 protein is CANWDRHEKLF. CDR3 bases: TGTGCCAACTGGGACAGGCACGAGAAACTCTTT.